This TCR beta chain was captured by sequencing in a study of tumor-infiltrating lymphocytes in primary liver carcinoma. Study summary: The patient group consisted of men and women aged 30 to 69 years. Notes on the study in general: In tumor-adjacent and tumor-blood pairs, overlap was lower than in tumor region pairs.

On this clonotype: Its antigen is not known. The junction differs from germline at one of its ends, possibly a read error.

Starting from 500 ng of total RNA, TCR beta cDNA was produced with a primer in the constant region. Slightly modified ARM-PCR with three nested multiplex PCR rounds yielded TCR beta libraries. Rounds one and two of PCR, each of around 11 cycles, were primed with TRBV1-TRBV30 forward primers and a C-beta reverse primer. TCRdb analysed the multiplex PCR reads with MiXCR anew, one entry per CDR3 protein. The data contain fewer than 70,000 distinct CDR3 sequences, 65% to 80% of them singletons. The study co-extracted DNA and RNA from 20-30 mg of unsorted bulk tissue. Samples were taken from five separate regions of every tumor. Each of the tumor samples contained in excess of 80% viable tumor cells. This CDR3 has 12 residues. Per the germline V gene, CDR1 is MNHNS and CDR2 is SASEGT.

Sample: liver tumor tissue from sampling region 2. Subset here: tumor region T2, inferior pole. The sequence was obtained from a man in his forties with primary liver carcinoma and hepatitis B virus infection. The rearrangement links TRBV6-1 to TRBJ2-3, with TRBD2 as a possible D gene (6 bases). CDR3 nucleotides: TGTGCCAGCAGTCATGGGCGGGATACGCGGTATTTT. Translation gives CASSHGRDTRYF.